The 16 T cell receptor beta chains listed next were all sequenced from one sample in a study of CD8 T cells in ankylosing spondylitis. One entry per CDR3 protein results from TCRdb running MiXCR on the 5' RACE reads. The table lists some 290,000 distinct CDR3 sequences, 15% to 25% of them singletons. The sample taken for sequencing was blood, either unsorted or a sorted T cell fraction (not recorded which). The source of these receptors is a male donor with ankylosing spondylitis or in good health (not recorded which).

This clonotype was seen at least ten times. The V gene is TRBV11-1, the J gene TRBJ2-3; possibly TRBD1 or TRBD2 for D (6 bases each). There are 16 residues in the CDR3. V was trimmed by 5 bases and J by 1 base, leaving 16 bases between them. Germline values: CDR1 SGHAT, CDR2 FQDESV (reference sequence). CDR3 sequence (DNA): TGTGCCAGCAGCCCCGACGGGGGCTGGGGCACAGATACGCAGTATTTT. Protein product: CASSPDGGWGTDTQYF.

This chain uses TRBV20-1 with TRBJ2-3, with 7 bases that match TRBD2. V shed 5 bases, J shed 4 bases, and the junction held 15 bases outside the gene matches. Germline V gives CDR1 DFQATT, CDR2 SNEGSKA (reference sequence). This CDR3 contains 16 residues. CDR3 DNA: TGCAGTGCTCGGACCGGGACTACCACTAGGGCAGATACGCAGTATTTT. Encoded protein: CSARTGTTTRADTQYF.

V gene TRBV6-1 combines with J gene TRBJ2-3, with D possibly TRBD2 on 6 matching bases. Between the trimmed V and J ends, which lost 7 bases and 7 bases, there was a span of 24 bases. The germline gives CDR1 MNHNS, CDR2 SASEGT. CDR3 length: 16 residues. The DNA of the CDR3 is TGTGCCAGCACTGACCCCGGGGGATTAGGCCCACATACGCAGTATTTT. Translation gives CASTDPGGLGPHTQYF.

This chain connects TRBV10-1 to TRBJ1-1; unclear D gene. Germline V gives CDR1 WNHNN, CDR2 SYGVQD (reference sequence). V dropped 3 bases and J dropped 1 base, with 6 bases sitting between them. The CDR3 spans 13 residues. The CDR3 bases are TGCGCCAGCAGTGACTCAGGGAACACTGAAGCTTTCTTT. It translates to CASSDSGNTEAFF.

This clonotype was counted between two and nine times. The rearrangement links TRBV5-1 to TRBJ2-7; D unclear. Germline loops: CDR1 SGHRS, CDR2 YFSETQ. This CDR3 has 15 residues. The germline V and J ends were trimmed by 0 bases and 2 bases, with 12 bases remaining between them. CDR3 region: CASSLGREGPYEQYV. CDR3 nucleotide sequence: TGCGCCAGCAGCTTGGGTAGGGAAGGACCCTACGAGCAGTACGTC.

This rearrangement joins TRBV5-8 to TRBJ2-4; 7 nucleotides line up with TRBD1. Germline V gene data show CDR1 as SGHTS and CDR2 as YDEGEE. The CDR3 runs 16 residues. The junction had 6 bases not matched to a gene; V was cut back by 1 base and J by 2 bases. The CDR3 DNA reads as TGTGCCAGCAGCTTGAGAGGGGGCGCGACCAAAAACATTCAGTACTTC. Protein: CASSLRGGATKNIQYF.

This clonotype was detected only a few times. The rearrangement joins TRBV6-1 to TRBJ2-7; D is ambiguous. Between the trimmed V and J ends, which lost 2 bases and 6 bases, there was a span of 8 bases. Germline lookup yields CDR1 MNHNS and CDR2 SASEGT. The CDR3 length is 12 residues. The CDR3 DNA reads TGTGCCAGCAGTGAACTAGGGTTCGAGCAGTACGTC. Protein sequence: CASSELGFEQYV.

This clonotype occurred a few times. The rearrangement joins TRBV7-9 to TRBJ2-7; TRBD2 matches at 8 bases. J gave up 7 bases and V 0 bases, and 2 bases lay outside the gene matches. The germline V gene has CDR1 SEHNR and CDR2 FQNEAQ (reference sequence). The CDR3 covers 13 residues. The CDR3 is CASSLARGGEQYV. Written as DNA, the CDR3 is TGTGCCAGCAGCTTAGCCCGGGGGGGGGAGCAGTACGTC.

This chain connects TRBV5-4 to TRBJ2-7, with TRBD2 matching over 8 bases. Germline V gives CDR1 SGHNT, CDR2 YYREEE (reference sequence). Unmatched junction bases numbered 3, after V lost 1 base and J lost 6 bases. The length of the CDR3 is 13 residues. The CDR3 DNA reads TGTGCCAGCAGCTTGTCCACTAGCGGCGAGCAGTACGTC. It is translated as CASSLSTSGEQYV.

This clonotype was seen at least ten times. The chain recombines TRBV6-1 with TRBJ2-3, with 9 bases matching TRBD1. CDR1 is MNHNS, CDR2 SASEGT, per germline. This CDR3 contains 15 residues. Trimming took 6 bases from V and 1 from J; bases not matched to a gene: 5. The CDR3 DNA reads TGTGCCAGCAGGCGACAGGGGGGGGGCACAGATACGCAGTATTTT. This gives the protein CASRRQGGGTDTQYF.

This clonotype has only a few counts. CDR3 loop: CASSLGRTGAQQPQHF. Here the CDR3 DNA reads TGTGCCAGCAGTCTAGGCCGGACAGGGGCCCAACAGCCCCAGCATTTT. The V gene is TRBV12-3 or TRBV12-4, the J gene TRBJ1-5, with 9 bases aligning to TRBD1. This CDR3 spans 16 amino acids. The ends lost 5 bases at V and 7 bases at J; junction bases unmatched: 12.

This clonotype has at least ten counts. The chain uses TRBV29-1 and TRBJ1-1, with D uncertain. Deletions cut 1 base from V and 5 bases from J, with 5 bases between. The CDR3 is made up of 11 amino acids. Germline V gene sequence: CDR1 SQVTM, CDR2 ANQGSEA. The CDR3: CSVEGGTEAFF. The CDR3, as DNA: TGCAGCGTTGAAGGAGGGACTGAAGCTTTCTTT.

This clonotype has at least ten counts. V gene TRBV10-3 combines with J gene TRBJ1-4; D call uncertain. The CDR3 has 15 amino acids. V was cut by 3 bases and J by 2 bases, with 10 bases left in between. Germline CDR1 is ENHRY and CDR2 is SYGVKD. The chain's CDR3 is CAISDRLATNEKLFF. CDR3 DNA sequence: TGTGCCATCAGTGACAGGCTGGCGACTAATGAAAAACTGTTTTTT.

This clonotype was counted only a few times. The chain couples TRBV6-1 to TRBJ2-3; no clear D gene. Between the trimmed V and J ends, which lost 3 bases and 1 base, there was a span of 5 bases. The germline gives CDR1 MNHNS, CDR2 SASEGT. CDR3 size: 13 residues. CDR3 DNA: TGTGCCAGCAGTGAGCTAGGCACAGATACGCAGTATTTT. Translating it yields CASSELGTDTQYF.

In its sample, this clonotype was seen a few times. V usage is TRBV6-5 and J usage is TRBJ2-7, with D hard to call. Trimming removed 2 bases at V and 2 bases at J, with 13 bases between. Germline-derived CDR1 and CDR2 are MNHEY and SVGAGI. The CDR3 sequence is 15 residues long. The CDR3 spells CASSYAQKDPYEQYV. CDR3 sequence (DNA): TGTGCCAGCAGTTACGCTCAAAAGGACCCCTACGAGCAGTACGTC.

This rearrangement joins TRBV6-2 or TRBV6-3 to TRBJ2-3; D is uncertain. Between the trimmed V and J ends, which lost 7 bases and 2 bases, there was a span of 10 bases. The CDR3 is made up of 13 amino acids. Germline V gene lookup returns CDR1 MNHEY and CDR2 SVGEGT. The CDR3 DNA is TGTGCCAGCACCTCGCAGAACACAGATACGCAGTATTTT. This codes for CASTSQNTDTQYF.